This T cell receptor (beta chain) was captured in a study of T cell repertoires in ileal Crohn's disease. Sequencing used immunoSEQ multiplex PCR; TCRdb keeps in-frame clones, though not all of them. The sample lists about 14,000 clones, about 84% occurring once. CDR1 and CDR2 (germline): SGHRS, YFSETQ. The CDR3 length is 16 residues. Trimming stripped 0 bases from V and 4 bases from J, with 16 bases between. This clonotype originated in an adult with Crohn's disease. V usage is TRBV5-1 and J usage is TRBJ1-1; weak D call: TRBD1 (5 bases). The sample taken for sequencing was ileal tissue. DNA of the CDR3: TGCGCCAGCAGCTTGGCCAGCGCCGGGGGGAGCACTGAAGCTTTCTTT. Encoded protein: CASSLASAGGSTEAFF.